Below, 14 T cell receptor beta chains from the same sample are listed, as sequenced in a study of blood T cell repertoires in COVID-19. Sequencing used immunoSEQ multiplex PCR; TCRdb keeps in-frame clones, though not all of them. The sample lists over 150,000 clones, 60% to 85% seen once, with roughly 1.5% in the top ten. The sequencing sample was made of peripheral blood. All receptors come from a man older than 75 with acute or convalescent COVID-19.

This clone has a handful of counts. The chain recombines TRBV29-1 with TRBJ1-2, with D maybe TRBD1 (5 bases). Trimming left V 8 bases short and J 3 bases short, with 16 bases between. Germline CDR1 is SQVTM and CDR2 is ANQGSEA. The CDR3 spans 13 residues. Here the CDR3 reads CSSGRGPDYGYTF. In DNA form, the CDR3 reads TGCAGCTCTGGGAGGGGCCCCGACTATGGCTACACCTTC.

V usage is TRBV29-1 and J usage is TRBJ2-2; 8 bases match TRBD2. Germline V CDR1 and CDR2: SQVTM, ANQGSEA. J lost 0 bases, V lost 5 bases, and 5 bases had no gene match. The CDR3 totals 15 residues. The CDR3, as DNA: TGCAGCGTTATTAGCGGGGCCTCGAACACCGGGGAGCTGTTTTTT. This gives the protein CSVISGASNTGELFF.

This clone was counted only a few times. This sample includes further DNA sequences coding for the same CDR3. The chain employs TRBV5-1 and TRBJ1-3; D perhaps matches TRBD1 (6 bases). Germline values: CDR1 SGHRS, CDR2 YFSETQ. The CDR3 extends over 14 amino acids. The germline V and J ends were trimmed by 4 bases and 1 base, with 9 bases remaining between them. CDR3 residues: CASSPQGSGNTIYF. The CDR3 nucleotides read TGCGCCAGCAGCCCCCAGGGGTCTGGAAACACCATATATTTT.

V gene TRBV7-8 combines with J gene TRBJ2-5; 8 bases are a match to TRBD2. The V gene's germline CDR1 is SGHVS and CDR2 FQNEAQ. The V gene end was trimmed by 9 bases and the J gene end by 0 bases; junction bases not matched to a gene: 6. The CDR3 loop spans 14 amino acids. CDR3 residues: CASRQRGNQETQYF. As DNA, the CDR3 is TGTGCCAGTAGGCAGCGGGGGAACCAAGAGACCCAGTACTTC.

The chain employs TRBV11-2 and TRBJ2-2; possible D gene TRBD1, 5 bases. With 5 bases removed from V and 1 base from J, the gap between germline ends came to 14 bases. Germline lookup yields CDR1 SGHAT and CDR2 FQNNGV. The CDR3 is 16 residues long. CDR3 sequence: CASSRTYDRNTGELFF. The CDR3 DNA follows: TGTGCCAGCAGCCGGACATACGACAGGAACACCGGGGAGCTGTTTTTT.

The V and J genes are TRBV5-1 and TRBJ2-5, with 15 bases matching TRBD2. The CDR3 extends over 18 amino acids. The V and J ends lost 3 bases and 5 bases, in that order; junction bases with no gene match: 11. Germline-derived CDR1 and CDR2 are SGHRS and YFSETQ. The CDR3 spells CASSSQPGLAGGLETQYF. CDR3 DNA sequence: TGCGCCAGCAGCTCCCAACCGGGACTAGCGGGGGGTTTGGAGACCCAGTACTTC.

This clone has just one count. The chain recombines TRBV9 with TRBJ2-7; TRBD1 is a possible D gene (6 bases). CDR1 SGDLS and CDR2 YYNGEE come from the germline V gene. The CDR3 is 15 amino acids. The V end was cut by 3 bases, the J end by 3 bases, with 16 bases between. The CDR3 sequence: CASSGQQGVSYEQYF. CDR3 nucleotides: TGTGCCAGCAGCGGACAACAGGGAGTAAGCTACGAGCAGTACTTC. Full variable domain (missing parts from reference TRBV9 and TRBJ2-7): DSGVTQTPKHLITATGQRVTLRCSPRSGDLSVYWYQQSLDQGLQFLIQYYNGEERAKGNILERFSAQQFPDLHSELNLSSLELGDSALYFCASSGQQGVSYEQYFGPGTRLTVT.

The chain employs TRBV29-1 and TRBJ1-1; 7 bases are a match to TRBD1. The CDR3 runs to 15 residues. The V segment lost 2 bases and the J segment 4 bases; nucleotides outside the gene matches: 10. Germline V CDR1 and CDR2: SQVTM, ANQGSEA. The CDR3 DNA reads TGCAGCGTTGAACGCCGACAGGGAACGGGCACTGAAGCTTTCTTT. Its translation is CSVERRQGTGTEAFF.

This sequence joins TRBV7-9 and TRBJ1-4, with 7 bases that match TRBD1. This CDR3 region has 14 residues. V lost 1 base and J lost 7; bases outside the gene matches: 3. Germline loops: CDR1 SEHNR, CDR2 FQNEAQ (reference sequence). CDR3 nucleotides: TGTGCCAGCAGCTTAGGACAGGGCAGTGAAAAACTGTTTTTT. It is translated as CASSLGQGSEKLFF.

The chain joins TRBV21-1 to TRBJ2-7; the table's D call TRBD1 went unverified against the DNA. TRBV21-1 is a documented pseudogene. The CDR3 length is 13 residues. In DNA, the CDR3 is TGTGCCAGCAGCAATACAGGGTGCGGCGAGCAGTACGTC. Translation gives CASSNTGCGEQYV.

The chain couples TRBV7-3 to TRBJ2-3; D ambiguous. CDR1 and CDR2 from the germline V gene are SGHTA and FQGTGA. This CDR3 has 14 amino acids. Trimming shortened V by 4 bases and J by 0 bases, and 8 bases separated the two germline ends. The CDR3 sequence: CASSSLTSTDTQYF. The DNA of the CDR3 is TGTGCCAGCAGCTCCCTGACTAGCACAGATACGCAGTATTTT.

The chain carries TRBV28 and TRBJ1-6; D is perhaps TRBD1 (5 bases). Germline V CDR1 and CDR2: MDHEN, SYDVKM. The CDR3 has 15 amino acids. V was shortened by 10 bases and J by 8 bases, with 21 bases between the two germline ends. The CDR3 DNA is TGTGCCACCCCCGGCGGGGGTGGGGGGGATTCACCCCTCCACTTT. Its translation: CATPGGGGGDSPLHF. The full variable domain, with the rest looked up from reference TRBV28 and TRBJ1-6, is DVKVTQSSRYLVKRTGEKVFLECVQDMDHENMFWYRQDPGLGLRLIYFSYDVKMKEKGDIPEGYSVSREKKERFSLILESASTNQTSMYLCATPGGGGGDSPLHFGNGTRLTVT.

This chain links TRBV24-1 with TRBJ1-5, with D perhaps TRBD1 (6 bases). The V end was cut by 4 bases, the J end by 1 base, with 13 bases between. Germline CDR1 and CDR2: KGHDR and SFDVKD. The CDR3 has 16 residues. CDR3 protein: CATSDAGTTSNQPQHF. The CDR3 DNA reads TGTGCCACCAGTGACGCCGGGACAACAAGCAATCAGCCCCAGCATTTT.

This chain uses TRBV4-2 with TRBJ2-3; D unresolved. V lost 1 base to trimming and J lost 1 base, with 12 bases between them. Germline V CDR1 and CDR2: LGHNA, YNFKEQ. This CDR3 comprises 16 residues. CDR3 DNA: TGTGCCAGCAGCCAAGGGTCAGCCGGAGGCACAGATACGCAGTATTTT. Translated: CASSQGSAGGTDTQYF.